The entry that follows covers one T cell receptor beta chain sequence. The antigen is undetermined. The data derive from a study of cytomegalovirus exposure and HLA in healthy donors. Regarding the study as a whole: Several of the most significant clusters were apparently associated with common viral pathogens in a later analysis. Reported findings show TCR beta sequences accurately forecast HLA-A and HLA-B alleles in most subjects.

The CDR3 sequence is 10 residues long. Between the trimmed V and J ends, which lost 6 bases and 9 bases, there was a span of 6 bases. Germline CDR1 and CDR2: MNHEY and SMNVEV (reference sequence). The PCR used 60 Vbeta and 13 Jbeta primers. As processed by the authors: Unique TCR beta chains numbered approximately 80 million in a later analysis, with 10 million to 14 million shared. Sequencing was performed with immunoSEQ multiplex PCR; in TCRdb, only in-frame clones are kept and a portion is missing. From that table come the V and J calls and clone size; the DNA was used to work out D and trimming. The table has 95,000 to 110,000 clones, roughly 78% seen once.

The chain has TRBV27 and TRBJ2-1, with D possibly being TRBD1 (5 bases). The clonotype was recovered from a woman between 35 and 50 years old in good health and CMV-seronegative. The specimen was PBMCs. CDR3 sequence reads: CASRGAEQFF. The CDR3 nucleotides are TGTGCCAGCAGAGGGGCTGAGCAGTTCTTC.